The T cell receptor beta chain described here comes from a study of blood T cell repertoires in COVID-19. Study as a whole: Sites in the United States, Italy and Spain provided acute and convalescent COVID-19 samples.

Study members were between about 18 and 89 years old and lived in roughly 24 US regions. The recovered donors of Cohort 3 showed two negative PCRs, clearance, or symptom resolution. This CDR3 has 13 residues. The germline V gene has CDR1 LNHDA and CDR2 SQIVND (reference sequence). Trimming cost V 3 bases and J 2 bases, with 7 bases left between them. Authors' processing steps: How many nucleated cells were present was estimated from reference gene primer amplification. Here immunoSEQ multiplex PCR was the method, and the copy in TCRdb shows in-frame clones only, minus some. V, J and clone size are taken as reported in that table, and D and trimming were inferred from the DNA itself. The sample lists about 350,000 clones; roughly nine tenths were seen once.

Sequences were obtained from PBMCs or T cells enriched from blood (not recorded which). The chain joins TRBV19 to TRBJ1-2; D might be TRBD1 (5 bases). This TCR derives from a woman between 25 and 40 years old who had recovered from COVID-19. In DNA form, the CDR3 reads TGTGCCAGTAGTATCGCAGGGAACTATGGCTACACCTTC. It encodes CASSIAGNYGYTF.